A selection of T cell receptor beta chains follows, all from one sample in a study of T cell responses to AZD1222 COVID-19 vaccine. Clones were read by immunoSEQ multiplex PCR, and TCRdb kept only the in-frame ones, dropping some. The table shows approximately 120,000 clones, with 70% to 90% occurring only once. The sample in question was peripheral blood, obtained on day 0 of AZD1222 vaccination. Receptor source: an adult in good health. Each CDR3 is given with its conserved first and last residue. The order of the fields is V gene, J gene, CDR3 length, CDR3 protein.

TRBV7-7,TRBJ2-5,15,CASSSLGPVTETQYF
TRBV7-3,TRBJ2-2,15,CASSPRTGTGGELFF
TRBV6-5,TRBJ1-3,16,CASSWTAGRSGNTIYF
TRBV3-1/TRBV3-2,TRBJ1-1,14,CASSQRGQNTEAFF
TRBV25-1,TRBJ2-5,17,CASRAKTGLSHQETQYF
TRBV3-1/TRBV3-2,TRBJ2-1,15,CASSQVGGATNEQFF
TRBV7-3,TRBJ2-3,15,CASSWGTGITDTQYF
TRBV4-2,TRBJ2-3,15,CASSPRTRGTDTQYF
TRBV5-1,TRBJ1-1,15,CASSLWSGLNTEAFF
TRBV28,TRBJ1-1,14,CASSLYRLNTEAFF
TRBV5-1,TRBJ2-7,14,CASRTTQGAYEQYF
TRBV5-1,TRBJ1-3,15,CASSLDTGQPRTIYF
TRBV25-1,TRBJ2-2,16,CASSEPGPLGAGELFF
TRBV6-5,TRBJ1-1,13,CASSYTVNTEAFF
TRBV6-5,TRBJ1-5,14,CASSIGQLNQPQHF
TRBV30,TRBJ1-1,11,CAWKHPTEAFF
TRBV4-2,TRBJ2-1,17,CASSQDWAGGVDNEQFF
TRBV19,TRBJ1-5,11,CASSGNQPQHF
TRBV2,TRBJ2-2,15,CASSASGLKTGELFF
TRBV11-3,TRBJ2-5,14,CASSSDTHQETQYF
TRBV9,TRBJ2-1,18,CASSVANQGGYSYNEQFF
TRBV28,TRBJ1-5,12,CASSLKATAQHF
TRBV28,TRBJ1-1,13,CAGFRAGNTEAFF
TRBV10-3,TRBJ1-2,11,CAIRGNYGYTF
TRBV3-1/TRBV3-2,TRBJ2-5,17,CASSQDRPSGGRVTQYF
TRBV5-5,TRBJ2-5,16,CASSPGVGLGAETQYF
TRBV6-2/TRBV6-3,TRBJ2-7,15,CASSYWGQGTYEQYF
TRBV7-2,TRBJ2-5,16,CASSLESGGGRKTQYF
TRBV5-1,TRBJ2-5,13,CASCQGNQETQYF
TRBV7-9,TRBJ2-7,14,CASSLGDISYEQYF
TRBV5-1,TRBJ1-3,14,CASWDSSAGNTIYF
TRBV6-5,TRBJ1-4,12,CASRSPNEKLFF
TRBV6-2/TRBV6-3,TRBJ2-3,11,CASSYGNTQYF
TRBV5-8,TRBJ1-5,18,CASSSGQPFIYSNQPQHF
TRBV19,TRBJ1-1,14,CASSIRGGFTEAFF
TRBV18,TRBJ1-3,16,CASSRRTTASGNTIYF
TRBV6-1,TRBJ1-6,15,CASSEWTSPNSPLHF
TRBV18,TRBJ2-1,13,CASSPDPGLQQFF
TRBV23-1,TRBJ2-7,16,CASEEGAGGPAYEQYF
TRBV5-4,TRBJ2-5,15,CASSLPPGSQETQYF
TRBV5-4,TRBJ1-5,15,CASSSPGDSNQPQHF
TRBV5-5,TRBJ2-1,17,CASSSSSSGLFQRGQFF
TRBV3-1/TRBV3-2,TRBJ1-2,17,CASSQGTSGTGNYGYTF
TRBV19,TRBJ2-5,14,CASSIGQGGETQYF
TRBV6-1,TRBJ1-5,18,CASSEEGPRAANNQPQHF
TRBV2,TRBJ2-7,13,CASSDDRGYEQYF
TRBV9,TRBJ2-5,14,CASSLSGSAETQYF
TRBV11-3,TRBJ1-1,14,CASSLGRGGLEAFF
TRBV11-2,TRBJ2-2,14,CASALKGGIGELFF
TRBV21-1,TRBJ1-5,20,CASSRACSVETSYMDQPQHF
TRBV5-5,TRBJ1-6,15,CASSDRGRENSPLHF
TRBV6-6,TRBJ2-1,11,CAARDYNEQFF
TRBV30,TRBJ1-2,12,CAWIVLGGGYTF
TRBV4-1,TRBJ2-5,21,CASSQVSPGDAGGPFGETQYF
TRBV18,TRBJ1-6,13,CASSHEFNSPLHF